These 25 T cell receptor beta chains originate from one sample sequenced in a study of beta chain features in type 1 diabetes. Whole-study findings and limits: Researchers report that Type 1 diabetes patients had moderately but significantly shorter TCRB CDR3s across all four CD4+ subsets.

No cognate antigen is known for these TCRs. The isolated RNA, all of it, was reverse transcribed, so expressed TCRB transcripts were what got sequenced. Measured with immunoSEQ multiplex PCR; TCRdb has only the in-frame clones, and not every one. This table holds approximately 150,000 clones, about 12% found once. The sequencing input was central memory CD4+ T cells from blood. Receptor source: a man aged 18 to 30 with type 1 diabetes.

This clone was recorded many times. The chain employs TRBV29-1 and TRBJ2-5, with D unclear. The CDR3 length is 11 residues. The V gene's germline CDR1 is SQVTM and CDR2 ANQGSEA. V lost 4 bases and J lost 5, with 8 bases in between. The CDR3 DNA sequence: TGCAGCGTTGTGCCCGGGGAGACCCAGTACTTC. It encodes CSVVPGETQYF.

This clone has only a few counts. This rearrangement joins TRBV18 to TRBJ1-2; weak D call: TRBD1 (5 bases). Germline CDR1 and CDR2: KGHSH and LQKENI. The CDR3 has 15 amino acids. V lost 4 bases, J lost 2 bases, and 14 bases lay in between. CDR3: CASSQGRATNYGYTF. In DNA, the CDR3 is TGTGCCAGCTCACAGGGACGTGCCACAAACTATGGCTACACCTTC.

Concerning this clone itself: A much larger clonotype is one base distant, so this may be a read error. V usage is TRBV7-8 and J usage is TRBJ2-3; D is unresolved. CDR1 SGHVS and CDR2 FQNEAQ come from the germline V gene. V was trimmed by 4 bases and J by 2 bases, leaving 4 bases between them. The CDR3 spans 12 residues. CDR3 in amino acids: CASSSTTDTQYF. The DNA for the CDR3 is TGTGCCAGCAGCTCGACCACAGATACGCAGTATTTT.

There are a few counts of this clone. The chain carries TRBV29-1 and TRBJ2-3, with 12 bases identical to TRBD2. V shed 7 bases and J 1 base; nucleotides not matched to a gene: 9. Germline V CDR1 and CDR2: SQVTM, ANQGSEA. CDR3 length: 16 amino acids. This CDR3 is CSAPLLAGGRTDTQYF. CDR3 nucleotide sequence: TGCAGCGCACCACTTCTAGCGGGGGGGCGCACAGATACGCAGTATTTT.

The V and J genes are TRBV7-9 and TRBJ1-5, with D tentatively TRBD1 (6 bases). Germline CDR1 reads SEHNR; CDR2 reads FQNEAQ (reference sequence). This CDR3 region has 15 residues. Trimming pared 7 bases from V and 0 bases from J, leaving 13 bases between. CDR3 region: CASTAGQFSNQPQHF. CDR3 bases: TGTGCCAGCACCGCCGGACAGTTTAGCAATCAGCCCCAGCATTTT.

This clone was counted many times. The chain uses TRBV30 and TRBJ2-5, with unresolved D. Trimming took 0 bases from V and 2 from J, leaving 10 bases between them. The CDR3 spans 14 residues. Germline V lookup: CDR1 GTSNPN, CDR2 SVGIG (reference sequence). The CDR3 protein is CAWSVTPTQETQYF. The CDR3 DNA follows: TGTGCCTGGAGTGTAACACCCACACAAGAGACCCAGTACTTC.

The V call is TRBV23-1, the J call TRBJ2-2, with D possibly matching TRBD1 (6 bases). TRBV23-1 is given ORF status, its function remaining uncertain. Trimming pared 0 bases from V and 2 bases from J, leaving 10 bases between. The CDR3 length is 16 residues. The CDR3 coding sequence is TGCGCCAGCAGTCAATCGTGGACAGCAAACACCGGGGAGCTGTTTTTT. Its translation: CASSQSWTANTGELFF.

The chain couples TRBV7-6 to TRBJ1-6, with D tentatively TRBD1 (5 bases). Germline V gene sequence: CDR1 SGHVS, CDR2 FNYEAQ. Trimming took 4 bases from V and 3 from J, leaving 22 bases between them. The CDR3 is made up of 19 amino acids. Here the CDR3 reads CASSSNTAGGLFYNSPLHF. As DNA, the CDR3 is TGTGCCAGCAGCTCTAACACCGCCGGGGGGTTGTTCTATAATTCACCCCTCCACTTT.

This clone has a handful of counts. The V gene is TRBV7-9, the J gene TRBJ2-7; D not certain. Per germline, CDR1 SEHNR and CDR2 FQNEAQ (reference sequence). This CDR3 has 12 residues. With 0 bases removed from V and 6 bases from J, the gap between germline ends came to 6 bases. The CDR3 loop is CASSLAFLEQYF. CDR3 DNA: TGTGCCAGCAGCTTAGCTTTCCTCGAGCAGTACTTC.

The J gene is TRBJ1-2, the V gene TRBV7-9; D not resolved. From germline, CDR1 is SEHNR and CDR2 FQNEAQ (reference sequence). The V and J ends lost 1 base and 3 bases respectively, with 6 bases between them. The CDR3 sequence is 13 residues long. CDR3 nucleotides: TGTGCCAGCAGCTTAGGCACCGACTATGGCTACACCTTC. This codes for CASSLGTDYGYTF.

The count of this clone is one. This chain joins TRBV7-2 and TRBJ2-5, with 9 positions matching TRBD2. This CDR3 is 16 amino acids long. Trimming took 5 bases from V and 4 from J; bases not matched to a gene: 11. The V gene's germline CDR1 is SGHTA and CDR2 FQGNSA. The CDR3 protein is CASSLSSGAWGETQYF. CDR3 bases: TGTGCCAGCAGCCTCTCTAGCGGGGCCTGGGGAGAGACCCAGTACTTC.

This clone appeared a few times. The rearrangement uses TRBV6-1 and TRBJ1-5, with unresolved D. The V and J ends lost 2 bases and 4 bases respectively, with 9 bases between them. Germline assignment: CDR1 MNHNS and CDR2 SASEGT. This CDR3 comprises 14 residues. CDR3 bases: TGTGCCAGCAGTGAATTCCGGGGTAATCAGCCCCAGCATTTT. It codes for CASSEFRGNQPQHF.

In this sample, this clone turned up many times. The chain uses TRBV7-2 and TRBJ1-1; D is ambiguous. Germline values: CDR1 SGHTA, CDR2 FQGNSA. This CDR3 is 13 amino acids long. V lost 2 bases and J lost 4, with 8 bases in between. The CDR3 protein is CASSLLRGTEAFF. CDR3 in DNA: TGTGCCAGCAGCTTACTGCGAGGCACTGAAGCTTTCTTT.

This clone has more than one count but fewer than ten. Written as DNA, the CDR3 is TGTGCCAGCAGCATAAACCGGCTCCCAGACACCATATATTTT. Translated, it gives CASSINRLPDTIYF. V is TRBV9 and J is TRBJ1-3; D is unresolved. Germline CDR1 SGDLS, CDR2 YYNGEE. This CDR3 comprises 14 residues. Trimming stripped 4 bases from V and 8 bases from J, with 16 bases between.

The V gene is TRBV4-2, the J gene TRBJ1-3; D possibly corresponds to TRBD1 (5 bases). V lost 0 bases and J 2 bases, leaving 11 bases between the germline ends. The CDR3 is made up of 16 amino acids. The germline V gene encodes CDR1 LGHNA and CDR2 YNFKEQ. The CDR3 region is CASSQDPDRTGNTIYF. The CDR3 DNA reads TGTGCCAGCAGCCAAGATCCCGACAGAACTGGAAACACCATATATTTT.

This clone was observed a single time. V is TRBV29-1 and J is TRBJ2-2; 8 bases map to TRBD1. The CDR3 sequence is 16 residues long. The germline CDR1 and CDR2 sequences are SQVTM and ANQGSEA. Trimming at V came to 3 bases and at J to 0 bases, leaving 6 bases not matched to a gene. The CDR3 spells CSVDSGQGTNTGELFF. CDR3 in DNA: TGCAGCGTTGATTCTGGACAGGGCACGAACACCGGGGAGCTGTTTTTT.

In this sample, this clone turned up a few times. The V gene is TRBV19, the J gene TRBJ1-4, with D perhaps matching TRBD1 (5 bases). Germline CDR1 LNHDA, CDR2 SQIVND (reference sequence). V was clipped by 4 bases and J by 11 bases, with 11 bases between them. The CDR3 sequence is 12 residues long. The CDR3 loop reads CASSTSGGKLFF. The CDR3 DNA follows: TGTGCCAGTAGTACCTCCGGGGGTAAACTGTTTTTT. Supplemented by reference TRBV19 and TRBJ1-4, the full variable domain reads DGGITQSPKYLFRKEGQNVTLSCEQNLNHDAMYWYRQDPGQGLRLIYYSQIVNDFQKGDIAEGYSVSREKKESFPLTVTSAQKNPTAFYLCASSTSGGKLFFGSGTQLSVL.

In this sample, this clone turned up a few times. A far larger clone is off by one base, so a read error is likely. Other DNA sequences in the sample encode the same CDR3. V and J are TRBV7-2 and TRBJ2-5; D remains unclear. Per the germline V gene, CDR1 is SGHTA and CDR2 is FQGNSA. The CDR3 runs to 12 residues. Deletions cut 5 bases from V and 5 bases from J, with 9 bases between. The CDR3, as DNA: TGTGCCAGCAGCCCCGCCCGGGAGACCCAGTACTTC. Encoded protein: CASSPARETQYF.

This clone occurred a few times. CDR3 DNA: TGTGCCATCAGTGACGGCGGACCCTCTGGGGCCAACGTCCTGACTTTC. Translation: CAISDGGPSGANVLTF. The chain recombines TRBV10-3 with TRBJ2-6, with D uncertain. Germline V lookup: CDR1 ENHRY, CDR2 SYGVKD. Trimming took off 3 bases at V and 0 bases at J, with 9 bases between the two ends. The CDR3 contains 16 residues.

Remarks on this clone: The junction does not match germline at one end; this may be a read error. The same CDR3 can be traced to other DNA sequences in this sample. The chain joins TRBV7-9 to TRBJ2-7; TRBD1 aligns across 9 bases. This CDR3 comprises 15 residues. CDR1 and CDR2 (germline): SEHNR, FQNEAQ (reference sequence). CDR3 in DNA: TGTGCCAGCAGCTTAACTGGTCGACAGGGGGACGAGCGGAGGTTC. Its translation is CASSLTGRQGDERRF.

This clone was detected only a few times. The J gene is TRBJ2-3, the V gene TRBV18; D is unclear. V was clipped by 2 bases and J by 5 bases, with 5 bases between them. This CDR3 is 12 amino acids long. Germline V lookup: CDR1 KGHSH, CDR2 LQKENI. CDR3 region: CASSPKGDTQYF. In DNA form, the CDR3 reads TGTGCCAGCTCACCAAAGGGAGATACGCAGTATTTT.

Only a few counts were recorded for this clone. V gene TRBV30 combines with J gene TRBJ2-1; no reliable D call. This CDR3 region has 11 residues. CDR1 GTSNPN and CDR2 SVGIG come from the germline V gene (reference sequence). With 0 bases removed from V and 8 bases from J, the gap between germline ends came to 5 bases. Written as DNA, the CDR3 is TGTGCCTGGAGTGTAATCCATGAGCAGTTCTTC. Translation: CAWSVIHEQFF.

This clone has at least ten counts. Germline and junction disagree at one end, which may indicate a read error. The CDR3 region has the DNA TGTGCTAGCAGCTCTGGTACAGGCACGCAGTATTTT. Translation gives CASSSGTGTQYF. The V and J genes are TRBV7-7 and TRBJ2-3, with D perhaps matching TRBD1 (5 bases). The CDR3 contains 12 residues. CDR1 is SSHAT, CDR2 FNYEAQ, per germline (reference sequence).

The table lists this clone with many counts. This rearrangement joins TRBV9 to TRBJ1-2, with 9 bases aligning to TRBD1. The CDR3 consists of 15 residues. Unmatched junction bases numbered 8, after V lost 4 bases and J lost 4 bases. CDR1 is SGDLS and CDR2 is YYNGEE in the germline V gene. The CDR3 DNA sequence: TGTGCCAGCAGCCCCCGGGACAGGGCGGGCTATGGCTACACCTTC. This gives the protein CASSPRDRAGYGYTF.

This clone was detected a few times. J is TRBJ1-5 and V is TRBV28, with D possibly matching TRBD1 (6 bases). The CDR3 loop spans 17 amino acids. Trimming stripped 3 bases from V and 0 bases from J, with 15 bases between. CDR1 is MDHEN and CDR2 is SYDVKM in the germline V gene. The CDR3 region has the DNA TGTGCCAGCAGTTTCCTTGACAGGAGATATAGCAATCAGCCCCAGCATTTT. Translating gives CASSFLDRRYSNQPQHF.